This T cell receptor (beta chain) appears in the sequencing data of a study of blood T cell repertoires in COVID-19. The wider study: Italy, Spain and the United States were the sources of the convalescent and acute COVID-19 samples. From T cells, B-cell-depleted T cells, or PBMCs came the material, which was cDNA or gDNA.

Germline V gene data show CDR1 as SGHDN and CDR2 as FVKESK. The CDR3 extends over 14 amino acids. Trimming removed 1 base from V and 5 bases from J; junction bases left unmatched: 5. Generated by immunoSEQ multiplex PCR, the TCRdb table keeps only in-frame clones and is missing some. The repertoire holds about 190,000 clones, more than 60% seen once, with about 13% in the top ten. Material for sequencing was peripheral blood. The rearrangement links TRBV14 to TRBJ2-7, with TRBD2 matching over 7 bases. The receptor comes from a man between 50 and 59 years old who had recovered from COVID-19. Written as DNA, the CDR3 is TGTGCCAGCAGCCAAGGCGGGAGAGGAGACGAGCAGTACTTC. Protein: CASSQGGRGDEQYF.